Below are 29 T cell receptor beta chains sequenced from a single sample in a study of tumor-infiltrating lymphocytes in primary liver carcinoma. From 500 to 600 ng of total RNA, TCR beta-specific cDNA was reverse-transcribed using a constant-region primer. Three-round nested multiplex PCR performed with slightly modified ARM-PCR produced the TCR beta libraries. Forward primers for TRBV1-TRBV30 and a C-beta reverse primer served the first two PCR rounds, at 10 cycles each. One entry per CDR3 protein results from TCRdb running MiXCR on the multiplex PCR reads. The sample gives around 70,000 distinct CDR3 sequences, 60% to 75% of which show up once; 25% to 35% is in the top ten. For each extraction, RNA and DNA were obtained together from about 19-30 mg of unsorted bulk tissue. Sequences were obtained from liver tumor tissue from sampling region 4. Subset in this sample: tumor region T4, right-lateral pole. The receptors stem from a man in his forties with primary liver carcinoma and hepatitis B virus infection.

Concerning this clonotype: The CDR3 ends on some other residue instead of the conserved phenylalanine or tryptophan, so this is likely a read error. The V call is TRBV4-2, the J call TRBJ2-2; 11 bases align to TRBD2. The CDR3 totals 17 residues. The ends lost 8 bases at V and 4 bases at J; junction bases unmatched: 12. Germline assignment: CDR1 LGHNA and CDR2 YNFKEQ. CDR3 DNA: TGTGCCAGCTGCCGCACGACTAGCGGGACGGGCACCGGGGAGCTGTTTGTT. This translates into CASCRTTSGTGTGELFV.

The count of this clonotype is one. The junction and the germline gene differ at one end; a read error may be behind it. The V gene is TRBV10-2, the J gene TRBJ2-2; TRBD1 matches 12 bases. This CDR3 contains 17 residues. The V gene's germline CDR1 is WSHSY and CDR2 SAAADI. The CDR3 reads CASSLGTGGGLPGELFF. In nucleotides, the CDR3 is TGTGCCAGCAGCCTCGGGACAGGGGGCGGTCTTCCCGGGGAGCTGTTTTTT.

The table lists this clonotype with a count of one. At one end the junction does not follow the germline gene, possibly because of a read error. For the CDR3, the DNA is TGTACCAGCAGTGAACAGGGAGCAGGGGAGCTGTTTTTT. Translating gives CTSSEQGAGELFF. The chain combines TRBV6-1 with TRBJ2-2, with D possibly being TRBD1 (6 bases). Germline CDR1 MNHNS, CDR2 SASEGT. This CDR3 is built from 13 residues.

As to this clonotype: The junction does not match germline at one end; this may be a read error. The chain uses TRBV29-1 and TRBJ1-5; 9 bases fit TRBD1. The CDR3 totals 14 residues. Germline CDR1 SQVTM, CDR2 ANQGSEA. This CDR3 reads CSVKDRGLQPAPAF. CDR3 coding DNA: TGCAGCGTGAAGGACAGGGGTTTGCAACCAGCCCCAGCATTT.

Concerning this clonotype: One end of the junction does not line up with germline, which may come from a read error. V usage is TRBV6-6 and J usage is TRBJ2-1; 10 bases fit TRBD2. CDR1 is MNHNY, CDR2 SVGAGI, per germline (reference sequence). The CDR3 has 15 residues. The CDR3 bases are TGTGCCAGCAGGGGGCTAGCGGGGGAACATAATGAGCGGTTCTTC. Translated, it gives CASRGLAGEHNERFF.

This clonotype was seen only once. This sequence joins TRBV6-1 and TRBJ1-1, with TRBD1 matching 8 bases. The V gene's germline CDR1 is MNHNS and CDR2 SASEGT. CDR3 length: 12 amino acids. CDR3 sequence: CTTSGQALVAFF. The CDR3 nucleotides read TGTACCACTTCGGGACAGGCACTCGTAGCTTTCTTT.

The chain recombines TRBV10-1 with TRBJ2-7, with a possible D match to TRBD2 (6 bases). The CDR3 has 14 residues. V was cut by 11 bases and J by 3 bases, with 20 bases left in between. CDR1 is WNHNN, CDR2 SYGVQD, per germline (reference sequence). In DNA form, the CDR3 reads TGCGCCGGTAGTGGGGGTAGCGGAGACTACGAGCAGTACTTC. This translates into CAGSGGSGDYEQYF.

Regarding this clonotype: The junction departs from the called germline gene at one end, perhaps through a read error. The rearrangement links TRBV10-3 to TRBJ2-7; D ambiguous. Germline V gene sequence: CDR1 ENHRY, CDR2 SYGVKD. The CDR3 length is 11 residues. The DNA of the CDR3 is TGTGCCTTCAGTGAACGGAGCGAGCAGTATTTC. It specifies CAFSERSEQYF.

This clonotype was seen ten or more times. The V call is TRBV30, the J call TRBJ1-6, with 8 bases aligning to TRBD1. The CDR3 is 14 residues long. J was trimmed by 9 bases and V by 2 bases; bases with no gene match: 6. The germline gives CDR1 GTSNPN, CDR2 SVGIG (reference sequence). In nucleotides, the CDR3 is TGTGCCTGGAGTCTCGGACAGGGTGGTTCACCCCTCCACTTT. Its protein is CAWSLGQGGSPLHF.

As regards this clonotype: Sequence at one end of the junction differs from germline and may be a read error. This chain connects TRBV4-1 to TRBJ2-5, with 12 bases that match TRBD2. This CDR3 contains 18 residues. Germline CDR1 reads MGHRA; CDR2 reads YSYEKL. The CDR3: CASNQTSIGLAGQEAQYF. The CDR3 coding sequence is TGCGCCAGCAACCAGACTTCGATAGGACTAGCGGGACAAGAGGCCCAGTACTTC.

This clonotype was observed a single time. The genes are TRBV29-1 and TRBJ2-2; the match to TRBD2 covers 7 bases. CDR1 is SQVTM and CDR2 is ANQGSEA in the germline V gene. The V segment lost 0 bases and the J segment 15 bases; nucleotides outside the gene matches: 16. There are 15 residues in the CDR3. The CDR3 protein is CSVEDAAGVPGGMFF. The CDR3 region has the DNA TGCAGCGTTGAAGACGCCGCGGGAGTCCCCGGGGGGATGTTTTTT.

In its sample, this clonotype was seen once. A much larger clone lies one base from this, so it may be a read error. V usage is TRBV6-5 and J usage is TRBJ2-7; 8 nucleotides line up with TRBD2. Germline CDR1 and CDR2: MNHEY and SVGAGI. This CDR3 contains 14 residues. CDR3 DNA sequence: TGTGTCAGCAGGGAGACTAGCGCGGGTTACGAGCAGTACTTC. This sequence encodes CVSRETSAGYEQYF.

Concerning this clonotype: At one end the junction does not follow the germline gene, possibly because of a read error. This sequence joins TRBV11-1 and TRBJ2-7; 8 bases are shared with TRBD1. Looked up from germline, CDR1 is SGHAT and CDR2 is FQDESV (reference sequence). The CDR3 extends over 13 amino acids. CDR3 DNA sequence: TGTGCCAGCAGCAGACAGGGGTTTAACGAGCAGCACTTC. It codes for CASSRQGFNEQHF.

The chain uses TRBV24-1 and TRBJ1-5; TRBD1 matches at 9 bases. There are 16 residues in the CDR3. Germline CDR1 and CDR2: KGHDR and SFDVKD. Trimming took 4 bases from V and 1 from J; bases not matched to a gene: 4. The CDR3 sequence is CATSDSDRGSNQPQHF. CDR3 DNA sequence: TGTGCCACCAGTGACTCGGACAGGGGCAGCAATCAGCCCCAGCATTTT.

The chain has TRBV7-2 and TRBJ1-2, with D maybe TRBD1 (5 bases). This CDR3 region has 13 residues. Per germline, CDR1 SGHTA and CDR2 FQGNSA. Trimming left V 1 base short and J 6 bases short, with 9 bases between. The CDR3 region has the DNA TGTGCCAGCAGCTTAGTCAGGGACGATGGCTACACCTTC. Translation gives CASSLVRDDGYTF.

Comments on this clonotype: An end of the junction does not agree with germline; a read error may underlie this. This chain links TRBV10-1 with TRBJ1-1; D gene ambiguous. CDR3 length equals 13 residues. Germline loops: CDR1 WNHNN, CDR2 SYGVQD (reference sequence). The CDR3 region is CTSSLAENTEAFF. In DNA form, the CDR3 reads TGCACCAGCAGTCTGGCAGAGAACACTGAAGCTTTCTTT.

The chain links TRBV10-3 to TRBJ2-3, with 8 bases aligning to TRBD2. The V gene's germline CDR1 is ENHRY and CDR2 SYGVKD. J lost 12 bases, V lost 7 bases, and 18 bases had no gene match. The CDR3 has 15 residues. CDR3 bases: TGTGCCATCACGGGGCTAGCGGGCAGCACAGATATCCAGTATTTT. Its protein is CAITGLAGSTDIQYF.

The chain recombines TRBV29-1 with TRBJ2-3; D ambiguous. Germline values: CDR1 SQVTM, CDR2 ANQGSEA. Trimming shortened V by 3 bases and J by 3 bases, and 10 bases separated the two germline ends. This CDR3 region has 13 residues. CDR3 loop: CSVEPQCTDTQYF. As DNA, the CDR3 is TGCAGCGTTGAGCCGCAGTGTACAGATACGCAGTATTTT.

This clonotype showed up many times. The V and J genes are TRBV4-2 and TRBJ1-2; D is undetermined. CDR1 is LGHNA and CDR2 is YNFKEQ in the germline V gene. V was cut by 0 bases and J by 5 bases, with 13 bases left in between. There are 15 residues in the CDR3. CDR3 sequence reads: CASSQDLAVLYGYTF. CDR3 sequence (DNA): TGTGCCAGCAGCCAAGATCTGGCAGTTTTGTATGGCTACACCTTC.

This clonotype rates as medium-sized. The chain couples TRBV11-2 to TRBJ2-7; 7 bases align to TRBD1. CDR3 length: 16 residues. From germline, CDR1 is SGHAT and CDR2 FQNNGV. V was clipped by 3 bases and J by 3 bases; unmatched bases: 11. CDR3 in amino acids: CASSFQGGGGFYEQYF. CDR3 bases: TGTGCCAGCAGCTTTCAAGGGGGCGGCGGGTTCTACGAGCAGTACTTC.

Note on this clonotype: The junction and the germline gene differ at one end; a read error may be behind it. J is TRBJ1-2 and V is TRBV7-9; D uncertain. CDR3 length: 12 amino acids. In germline, CDR1 is SEHNR, CDR2 FQNEAQ (reference sequence). CDR3 coding DNA: TGCGCCAACAGCCGCATGGGAGCCGGCTACACCTTC. As protein: CANSRMGAGYTF.

About this clonotype: Sequence at one end of the junction differs from germline and may be a read error. The rearrangement joins TRBV6-1 to TRBJ2-7; D may be TRBD1 or TRBD2 (5 bases each). The CDR3 is 14 amino acids. The germline gives CDR1 MNHNS, CDR2 SASEGT. CDR3 loop: CASSQGPRSYEQHF. CDR3 sequence (DNA): TGTGCCAGCTCCCAGGGACCCAGGTCCTACGAGCAGCACTTC.

The chain recombines TRBV5-8 with TRBJ2-5; a weak D match, TRBD2 (6 bases). This CDR3 is built from 17 residues. The germline V and J ends were trimmed by 4 bases and 5 bases, with 24 bases remaining between them. Per germline, CDR1 SGHTS and CDR2 YDEGEE. The CDR3 region is CASSDGLTGSIVETQYF. The CDR3 coding sequence is TGTGCCAGCAGCGATGGACTAACGGGAAGTATTGTGGAGACCCAGTACTTC.

Points on this clonotype: One junction end disagrees with the germline gene, perhaps due to a read error. V is TRBV11-1 and J is TRBJ2-7; 7 bases fit TRBD1. The CDR3 sequence is 14 residues long. Germline V gene lookup returns CDR1 SGHAT and CDR2 FQDESV (reference sequence). CDR3 protein: CASILGTDLNEQYF. CDR3 DNA: TGTGCCAGCATCCTGGGGACAGACTTAAACGAGCAATACTTC. Filled out from reference TRBV11-1 and TRBJ2-7, the complete variable domain reads EAEVAQSPRYKITEKSQAVAFWCDPISGHATLYWYRQILGQGPELLVQFQDESVVDDSQLPKDRFSAERLKGVDSTLKIQPAELGDSAMYLCASILGTDLNEQYFGPGTRLTVT.

In its sample, this clonotype was seen a few times. The J gene is TRBJ2-5, the V gene TRBV7-9, with D perhaps matching TRBD1 (6 bases). V was cut by 9 bases and J by 0 bases, with 17 bases left in between. Germline V CDR1 and CDR2: SEHNR, FQNEAQ (reference sequence). The CDR3 totals 15 residues. The CDR3 sequence: CASSPGQTNQETQYF. DNA for the CDR3: TGTGCCAGTAGTCCCGGACAGACTAACCAAGAGACCCAGTACTTC.

As for this clonotype: One end of the junction does not line up with germline, which may come from a read error. The J gene is TRBJ2-5, the V gene TRBV10-3; possible D gene TRBD2, 6 bases. Germline V CDR1 and CDR2: ENHRY, SYGVKD. The CDR3 is 13 residues long. CDR3 coding DNA: TGTGCCATCACACTAGCCGACGAAGAGGCCCAGTACTTC. Its translation is CAITLADEEAQYF.

The rearrangement links TRBV4-1 to TRBJ2-1; 12 bases line up with TRBD2. J lost 4 bases, V lost 11 bases, and 12 bases had no gene match. Germline V gene sequence: CDR1 MGHRA, CDR2 YSYEKL. This CDR3 comprises 16 residues. The CDR3 bases are TGCGCCGGTAGCCAAGTCGGGACTAGCGGGTACAATGAGCAGTTCTTC. This codes for CAGSQVGTSGYNEQFF.

As regards this clonotype: A much larger clonotype is one base distant, so this may be a read error. V is TRBV5-1 and J is TRBJ1-6, with TRBD1 identical over 7 bases. The CDR3 spans 14 residues. Germline lookup yields CDR1 SGHRS and CDR2 YFSETQ. The CDR3 is CGSSSQGRDSPLHF. The CDR3 DNA reads TGCGGCAGCAGCTCACAGGGGAGAGATTCACCCCTCCACTTT.

This clonotype was observed a single time. A much larger clone is a single base away; this may be a read error. The chain joins TRBV5-1 to TRBJ2-1, with TRBD2 matching 12 bases. Germline loops: CDR1 SGHRS, CDR2 YFSETQ. The CDR3 is 13 amino acids. The CDR3: CASTMTSGSERFF. DNA of the CDR3: TGCGCCAGCACCATGACTAGCGGGAGTGAGCGGTTCTTC.